This TCR beta chain was retrieved from a study of monozygotic twins with inflammatory bowel disease. Study results and limitations: The existence of one strong signal or clonotype linked to IBD lacked support. Limited statistical power may explain no repertoire similarity difference between concordant and discordant twins.

For this clonotype: The antigen remains unidentified.

Isolation of total RNA was performed on whole blood, with no prior T cell sorting. There were about 3,800 ng of total RNA used for each TCR library. TCRdb reworked the 5' RACE reads into one entry per CDR3 protein, no DNA. The sample table sets out some 450,000 distinct CDR3 sequences. Input material: blood. The clonotype was recovered from a human donor with ulcerative colitis or Crohn's disease, or a healthy co-twin of an affected twin (not recorded which).

This CDR3 is CASSRGLAGIQETQYF. The chain has TRBV18 and TRBJ2-5; checking the TCRdb D call of TRBD2 is not possible without DNA. From germline, CDR1 is KGHSH and CDR2 LQKENI. This CDR3 region has 16 residues.